This entry features one T cell receptor beta chain sequence. The germline CDR1 and CDR2 sequences are SQVTM and ANQGSEA. V was clipped by 2 bases and J by 8 bases, with 21 bases between them. This CDR3 spans 15 amino acids. TCRdb keeps only in-frame clones here, not all; method: immunoSEQ multiplex PCR. The repertoire holds 350,000 to 450,000 clones, with roughly nine tenths as singletons. This sample is part of a study of blood T cell repertoires in COVID-19. Participant ages covered roughly 18 to 90 years across around 22 US areas. During the 2 weeks before they entered the study, exposed participants had met someone with a PCR-confirmed or clinician-diagnosed COVID-19 case.

The sequence was obtained from a woman in her forties who had been exposed to COVID-19. The chain employs TRBV29-1 and TRBJ1-2; D is undetermined. The sequenced sample consisted of PBMCs or T cells enriched from blood (not recorded which). CDR3 sequence reads: CSVELPGNILSGYTF. The DNA for the CDR3 is TGCAGCGTTGAACTACCCGGGAACATCCTTTCGGGCTACACCTTC.